Listed below are T cell receptor beta chains from one sample, sequenced in a study of blood T cell repertoires in COVID-19. Using immunoSEQ multiplex PCR, the repertoire was profiled, and TCRdb retains in-frame clones only, with some absent. The sample has 250,000 to 350,000 clones, roughly 90% seen once. Sequencing used PBMCs or T cells enriched from blood (not recorded which). The receptors stem from a woman aged 25 to 39 who had recovered from COVID-19. CDR3s include the opening cysteine and the closing phenylalanine or tryptophan. The D gene is left open where the match is weak.

TRBD1	TRBV29-1	TRBJ1-5	CSVRTGENQPQHF
-	TRBV5-1	TRBJ2-1	CASRSAEALYNEQFF
TRBD2	TRBV27	TRBJ2-2	CASSLTLAGVTGELFF
TRBD2	TRBV11-2	TRBJ2-7	CASSPSLGTRSYEQYF
TRBD2	TRBV28	TRBJ2-7	CASSLTSGSVYEQYF
-	TRBV7-2	TRBJ2-2	CASSSRSEGGELFF
-	TRBV27	TRBJ1-6	CASSLQGSYNSPLHF
TRBD1	TRBV10-3	TRBJ1-3	CAISEGRGQGSGNTIYF
TRBD1	TRBV7-3	TRBJ2-7	CASSSGQGTYEQYF
TRBD1	TRBV29-1	TRBJ2-7	CSVGQGANEQYF
TRBD2	TRBV7-9	TRBJ2-1	CASSSGTTSYNEQFF
-	TRBV3-1/TRBV3-2	TRBJ1-5	CASSQPMGGPQHF
-	TRBV28	TRBJ1-5	CATGQGTYSNQPQHF
-	TRBV28	TRBJ2-7	CASNPGQHGYEQYF
TRBD1	TRBV19	TRBJ1-4	CASSPWTGPNEKLFF
TRBD2	TRBV6-9	TRBJ2-1	CASSYGAGAYNEQFF
-	TRBV11-2	TRBJ2-5	CASSLVGRGQFYQETQYF
-	TRBV7-2	TRBJ1-5	CASSLPGISNQPQHF
-	TRBV7-9	TRBJ2-3	CASSFRGDTQYF
TRBD1	TRBV5-1	TRBJ2-1	CASSSSPGQGSRQFF
-	TRBV19	TRBJ1-2	CASHTGLGGYTF
TRBD1	TRBV27	TRBJ2-1	CASSSGTGGSYNEQFF
TRBD1	TRBV27	TRBJ1-5	CASGSGTGGNQPQHF
-	TRBV18	TRBJ2-3	CASSLGAEDTQYF
-	TRBV6-5	TRBJ2-7	CASSYSNRYYEQYF
TRBD1	TRBV28	TRBJ2-5	CATPVGTGILKKTQYF
-	TRBV6-5	TRBJ1-4	CATRVGVTNEKLFF
-	TRBV11-3	TRBJ1-3	CASSSSSGNTIYF
TRBD2	TRBV6-2/TRBV6-3	TRBJ2-2	CASSYSIGETSATGELFF
-	TRBV28	TRBJ2-7	CASSPAGQRYEQYF
TRBD1	TRBV25-1	TRBJ1-2	CASSGVTGAYGYTF
-	TRBV2	TRBJ2-7	CASSDPGYYEQYF
TRBD1	TRBV19	TRBJ1-2	CASSMGTENYGYTF
TRBD1	TRBV13	TRBJ1-2	CASSSPTGGTPYGYTF
TRBD1	TRBV15	TRBJ1-5	CATSRDLGGGTGHHQPQHF
-	TRBV27	TRBJ2-3	CASSKNTDTQYF
-	TRBV28	TRBJ2-1	CASSYAGLAGRNNEQFF
TRBD1	TRBV7-9	TRBJ2-5	CASSLTVTGTGQETQYF
-	TRBV20-1	TRBJ2-7	CSASGSYEQYF
-	TRBV19	TRBJ2-1	CASSIRGIRNEQFF
-	TRBV28	TRBJ1-3	CASSLAGGAGSGNTIYF